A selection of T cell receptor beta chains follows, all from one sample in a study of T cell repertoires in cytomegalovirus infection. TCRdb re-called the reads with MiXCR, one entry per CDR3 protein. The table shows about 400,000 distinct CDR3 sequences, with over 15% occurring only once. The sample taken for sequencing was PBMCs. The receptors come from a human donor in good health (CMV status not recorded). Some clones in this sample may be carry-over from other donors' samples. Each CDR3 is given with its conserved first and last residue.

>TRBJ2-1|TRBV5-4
CASSLPPGLLDEQFF
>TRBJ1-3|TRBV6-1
CASSQPGRLSGNTIYF
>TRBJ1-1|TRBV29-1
CSAATRMNTEAFF
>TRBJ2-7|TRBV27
CASSSGTEQYF
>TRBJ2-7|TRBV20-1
CSARVARDEQYF
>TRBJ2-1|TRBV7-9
CASSSSLLAGGYEQFF
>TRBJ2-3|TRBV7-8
CASSSTGTFTDTQYF
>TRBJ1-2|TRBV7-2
CASSLANGLGYGYTF
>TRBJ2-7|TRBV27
CASKTRTRGEQYF
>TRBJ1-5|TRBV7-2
CASSLVATNQPQHF
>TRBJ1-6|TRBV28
CASSFGGGSYNSPLHF
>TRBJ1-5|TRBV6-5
CASRRFSGGGNQPQHF
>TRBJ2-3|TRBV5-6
CASSFLAGVTDTQYF
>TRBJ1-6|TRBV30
CASPGGAADSPLHF
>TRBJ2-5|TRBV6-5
CATRAGTGGETQYF
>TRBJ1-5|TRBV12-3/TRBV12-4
CASSLRIGREGNQPQHF
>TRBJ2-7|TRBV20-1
CSARDLLAGGYEQYF
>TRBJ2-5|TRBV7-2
CASSPGLDQETQYF
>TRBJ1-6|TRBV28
CASGGLRANSPLHF
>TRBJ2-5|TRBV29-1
CSIRDGYIQETQYF
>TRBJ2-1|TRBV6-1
CASSTGLAGGEQFF
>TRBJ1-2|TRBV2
CASSQASGYGYTF
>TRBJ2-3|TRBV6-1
CASRGVGGGHVDTQYF
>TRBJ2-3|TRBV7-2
CASSRTDLAADTQYF
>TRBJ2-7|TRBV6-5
CASSYSFGPYEQYF
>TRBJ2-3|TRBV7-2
CASSPDRASTDTQYF
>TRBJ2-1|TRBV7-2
CASSFAGLAAYNEQFF
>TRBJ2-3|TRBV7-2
CASSLDSGGAGTDTQYF
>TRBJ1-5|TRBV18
CASSPFPGMSNQPQHF
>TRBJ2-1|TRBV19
CASRHKGFLAGAPGEQFF
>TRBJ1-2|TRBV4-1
CASSQEDTGMAGYTF
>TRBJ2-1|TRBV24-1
CATSDLGWGSYNEQFF
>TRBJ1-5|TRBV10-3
CAISESPHQPQHF
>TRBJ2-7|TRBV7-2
CASSLLAGGSYEQYF
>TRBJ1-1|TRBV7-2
CASSFMGQEAFF
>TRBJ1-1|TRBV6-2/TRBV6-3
CASRAGGGPEAFF
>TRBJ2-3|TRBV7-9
CASSSWGFAGVDTQYF
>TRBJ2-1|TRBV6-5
CASRLASGPYNEQFF
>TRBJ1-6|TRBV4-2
CASSQDLDRSYSPLHF
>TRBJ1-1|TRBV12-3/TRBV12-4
CASSLGGFTEAFF
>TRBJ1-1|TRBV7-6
CASRLQEGGTEAFF
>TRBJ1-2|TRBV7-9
CASSSSRVETYGYTF
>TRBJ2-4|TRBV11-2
CASSKLAGGMRNIQYF
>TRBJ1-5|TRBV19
CASTQGPEQPQHF
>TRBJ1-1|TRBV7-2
CASSLRLNTEAFF
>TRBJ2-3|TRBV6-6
CASSYSLDGTSTDTQYF
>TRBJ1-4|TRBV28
CASRRQINEKLFF
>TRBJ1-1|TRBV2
CASSKSTGVSTEAFF
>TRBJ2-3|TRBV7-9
CASSFPQTSTDTQYF
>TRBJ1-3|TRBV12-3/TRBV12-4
CASSWDTNSGNTIYF
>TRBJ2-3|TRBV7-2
CASSLASAADTQYF
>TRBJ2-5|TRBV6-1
CASEGWEGTQYF
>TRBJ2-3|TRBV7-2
CASHGSGYTDTQYF
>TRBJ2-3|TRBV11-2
CASSLDLTGDTQYF
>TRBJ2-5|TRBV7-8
CASSLDEAVATQYF
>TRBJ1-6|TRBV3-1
CASSQGQGGRNSPLHF
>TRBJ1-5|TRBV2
CASSISGTVNQPQHF